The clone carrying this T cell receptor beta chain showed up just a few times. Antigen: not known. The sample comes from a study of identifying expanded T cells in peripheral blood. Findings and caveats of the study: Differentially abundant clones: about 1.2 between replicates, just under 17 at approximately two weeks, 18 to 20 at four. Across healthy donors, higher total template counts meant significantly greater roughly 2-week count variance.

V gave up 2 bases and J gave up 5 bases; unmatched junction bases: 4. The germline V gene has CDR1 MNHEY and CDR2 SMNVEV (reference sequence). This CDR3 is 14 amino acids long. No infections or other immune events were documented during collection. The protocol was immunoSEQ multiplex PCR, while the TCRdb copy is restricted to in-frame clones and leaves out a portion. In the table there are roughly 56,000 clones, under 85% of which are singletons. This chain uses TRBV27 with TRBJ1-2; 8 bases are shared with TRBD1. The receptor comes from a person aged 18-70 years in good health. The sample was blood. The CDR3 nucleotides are TGTGCCAGCAGTTTAGGGACAGGACCTTATGGCTACACCTTC. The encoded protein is CASSLGTGPYGYTF.